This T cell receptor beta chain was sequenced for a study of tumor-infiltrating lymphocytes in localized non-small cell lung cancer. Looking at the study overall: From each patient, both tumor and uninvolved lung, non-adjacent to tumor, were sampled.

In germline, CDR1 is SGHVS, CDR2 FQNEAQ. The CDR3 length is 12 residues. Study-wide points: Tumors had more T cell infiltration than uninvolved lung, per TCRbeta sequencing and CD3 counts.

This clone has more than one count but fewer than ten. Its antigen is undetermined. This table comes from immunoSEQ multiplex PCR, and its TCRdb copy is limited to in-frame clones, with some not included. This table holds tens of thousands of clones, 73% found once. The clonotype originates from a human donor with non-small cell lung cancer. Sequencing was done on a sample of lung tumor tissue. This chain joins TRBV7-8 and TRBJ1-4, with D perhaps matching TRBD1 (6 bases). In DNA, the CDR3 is TGTGGTTCGAGGGGGGGGAATGAAAAACTGTTTTTT. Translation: CGSRGGNEKLFF.